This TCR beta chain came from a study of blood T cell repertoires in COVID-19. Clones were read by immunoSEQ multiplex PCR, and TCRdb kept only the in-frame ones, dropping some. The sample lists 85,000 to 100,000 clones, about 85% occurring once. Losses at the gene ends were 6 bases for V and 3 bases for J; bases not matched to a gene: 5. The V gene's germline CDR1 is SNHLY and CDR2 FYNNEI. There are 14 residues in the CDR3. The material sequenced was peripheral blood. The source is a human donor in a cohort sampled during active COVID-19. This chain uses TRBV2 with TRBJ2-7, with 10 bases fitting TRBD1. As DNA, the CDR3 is TGTGCCAGCAGGTGGACAGGGGGGATCTACGAGCAGTACTTC. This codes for CASRWTGGIYEQYF.